Below are 30 T cell receptor beta chains sequenced from a single sample in a study of T cells in Graves' hyperthyroidism and ophthalmopathy. RNA transcripts provided the source from which TCR beta CDR3 regions were amplified. HTBI primers were employed in a first-round RT-PCR of the TCR CDR3. TCRdb independently ran MiXCR on the multiplex PCR reads; one entry per CDR3 protein. Found here are under 650,000 distinct CDR3 sequences, around 15% of them singletons; the top ten hold 3.8%. The sequencing sample was made of blood. The receptors shown here come from a woman in her twenties or thirties with Graves' hyperthyroidism.

Concerning this clonotype itself: Its ends do not fully match the called genes, so a read error is possible. J is TRBJ2-3 and V is TRBV7-8; possibly TRBD1 or TRBD2 for D (5 bases each). Germline V gene data show CDR1 as SGHVS and CDR2 as FQNEAQ. The CDR3 extends over 14 amino acids. The CDR3 is CAGSLVRDADTQYF. DNA for the CDR3: TGTGCCGGCAGCTTAGTCAGGGACGCAGATACGCAGTATTTT.

J is TRBJ1-1 and V is TRBV29-1; tentatively, D is TRBD1 (6 bases). The V gene's germline CDR1 is SQVTM and CDR2 ANQGSEA. V was trimmed by 3 bases and J by 6 bases, leaving 11 bases between them. The CDR3 runs 12 residues. The CDR3 here is CSVEGAGAEAFF. As DNA, the CDR3 is TGCAGCGTTGAGGGGGCTGGGGCTGAAGCTTTCTTT.

CDR3 coding DNA: TGTGCCAGCAGCCAACTAGCAGGGCTAGGAACTGAAGCTTTCTTT. Translated: CASSQLAGLGTEAFF. This chain connects TRBV14 to TRBJ1-1; perhaps TRBD1 as D (5 bases). Per the germline V gene, CDR1 is SGHDN and CDR2 is FVKESK. With 2 bases removed from V and 5 bases from J, the gap between germline ends came to 15 bases. This CDR3 contains 15 residues. Full variable domain (remainder filled in from reference TRBV14 and TRBJ1-1): EAGVTQFPSHSVIEKGQTVTLRCDPISGHDNLYWYRRVMGKEIKFLLHFVKESKQDESGMPNNRFLAERTGGTYSTLKVQPAELEDSGVYFCASSQLAGLGTEAFFGQGTRLTVV.

This clonotype occurred many times. The V call is TRBV5-1, the J call TRBJ1-1; no firm D call. Germline-derived CDR1 and CDR2 are SGHRS and YFSETQ. The CDR3 totals 13 residues. V lost 0 bases and J lost 4, with 7 bases in between. CDR3 amino acids: CASSLGVSTEAFF. The CDR3, as DNA: TGCGCCAGCAGCTTGGGCGTGTCCACTGAAGCTTTCTTT.

This clonotype was seen ten or more times. The chain couples TRBV3-1 to TRBJ2-5; D not certain. V was shortened by 1 base and J by 7 bases, with 13 bases between the two germline ends. CDR3 size: 14 residues. Germline lookup yields CDR1 LGHDT and CDR2 YNNKEL (reference sequence). CDR3 bases: TGTGCCAGCAGCCAAGCAAGATCTTCGGGGACCCAGTACTTC. This translates into CASSQARSSGTQYF.

This clonotype has at least ten counts. This chain links TRBV28 with TRBJ2-7, with D perhaps TRBD2 (5 bases). In germline, CDR1 is MDHEN, CDR2 SYDVKM. V lost 3 bases to trimming and J lost 0 bases, with 12 bases between them. The CDR3 covers 15 residues. The CDR3 loop is CASSFERKLSYEQYF. In DNA, the CDR3 is TGTGCCAGCAGTTTCGAGCGGAAACTCTCCTACGAGCAGTACTTC.

Comments on this clonotype: With a much larger clone just one base away, this may be a read error. The chain joins TRBV20-1 to TRBJ2-7, with TRBD2 matching over 16 bases. V gave up 6 bases and J gave up 5 bases; unmatched junction bases: 10. Germline assignment: CDR1 DFQATT and CDR2 SNEGSKA (reference sequence). This CDR3 is built from 16 residues. This CDR3 reads CSAPGLAGGSGDEQYF. The CDR3 DNA follows: TGCAGTGCGCCGGGACTAGCGGGAGGGTCAGGGGACGAGCAGTACTTC.

Points on this clonotype: Likely a read error: the CDR3 ends without its conserved phenylalanine or tryptophan. V and J are TRBV28 and TRBJ1-5; D is undetermined. V was shortened by 4 bases and J by 0 bases, with 16 bases between the two germline ends. The germline gives CDR1 MDHEN, CDR2 SYDVKM. This CDR3 spans 17 amino acids. The CDR3 here is CASSSPVTDYSNQPQHL. In DNA, the CDR3 is TGTGCCAGCAGTTCCCCAGTCACGGATTATAGCAATCAGCCCCAGCATCTT.

In regard to this clonotype: The junction and the germline gene differ at one end; a read error may be behind it. The chain recombines TRBV18 with TRBJ2-3; D is possibly TRBD1 or TRBD2 (5 bases each). The CDR3 has 15 amino acids. The germline gives CDR1 KGHSH, CDR2 LQKENI. CDR3: CASSETISVTDAQYF. The CDR3 DNA follows: TGTGCCAGCTCAGAGACCATTAGCGTGACAGATGCGCAGTATTTT.

This clonotype was observed a handful of times. The chain joins TRBV4-1 to TRBJ2-1, with D hard to call. CDR3 length: 12 residues. Trimming cost V 7 bases and J 7 bases, with 11 bases left between them. Germline values: CDR1 MGHRA, CDR2 YSYEKL. DNA of the CDR3: TGCGCCAGCACCTCAGCCTCGAATGAGCAGTTCTTC. This encodes CASTSASNEQFF.

This clonotype turned up a few times. The chain is built from TRBV3-1 and TRBJ2-1; D possibly corresponds to TRBD2 (6 bases). Trimming left V 1 base short and J 4 bases short, with 14 bases between. Germline V gives CDR1 LGHDT, CDR2 YNNKEL (reference sequence). CDR3 length: 16 residues. The chain's CDR3 is CASSQGLRLDYNEQFF. CDR3 nucleotides: TGTGCCAGCAGCCAAGGGCTGCGACTAGATTACAATGAGCAGTTCTTC.

This clonotype was picked up many times. This chain connects TRBV6-1 to TRBJ2-7; TRBD2 matches at 11 bases. This CDR3 has 15 residues. Germline CDR1 MNHNS, CDR2 SASEGT. V gave up 0 bases and J gave up 2 bases; unmatched junction bases: 0. CDR3 region: CASSEALAGAYEQYF. CDR3 nucleotides: TGTGCCAGCAGTGAAGCACTAGCGGGAGCCTACGAGCAGTACTTC.

This clonotype was seen more than once but under ten times. Since a much larger clone is just one base distant, this may be a read error. The chain combines TRBV11-2 with TRBJ1-4; no definite D call. The V end was cut by 3 bases, the J end by 5 bases, with 10 bases between. CDR1 is SGHAT, CDR2 FQNNGV, per germline. The CDR3 has 14 amino acids. The DNA for the CDR3 is TGTGCCAGCAGCTTCGGACGGGCGAATGAAAAACTGTTTTTT. Protein product: CASSFGRANEKLFF.

This clonotype has ten or more counts. The V call is TRBV28, the J call TRBJ2-3, with 9 bases matching TRBD1. Germline V gene data show CDR1 as MDHEN and CDR2 as SYDVKM. The J segment lost 5 bases and the V segment lost 8 bases, leaving 8 bases of the junction unmatched. The CDR3 runs to 14 residues. The CDR3 region has the DNA TGTGCCAGCCAGGAACAGGGGGCTCTAGATACGCAGTATTTT. Translation: CASQEQGALDTQYF.

This clonotype has at least ten counts. The chain is built from TRBV7-3 and TRBJ1-1; possibly TRBD1 for D (5 bases). This CDR3 has 14 residues. Between the trimmed V and J ends, which lost 1 base and 3 bases, there was a span of 9 bases. Germline lookup yields CDR1 SGHTA and CDR2 FQGTGA. The CDR3 DNA follows: TGTGCCAGCAGCTTAAATGGGGCGGACACTGAAGCTTTCTTT. This sequence encodes CASSLNGADTEAFF.

This clonotype was seen a few times. The genes are TRBV19 and TRBJ1-1, with D tentatively TRBD1 (6 bases). Germline lookup yields CDR1 LNHDA and CDR2 SQIVND (reference sequence). Trimming pared 3 bases from V and 1 base from J, leaving 9 bases between. The CDR3 contains 14 residues. The CDR3: CASSIGQWNTEAFF. CDR3 nucleotides: TGTGCCAGTAGTATCGGACAGTGGAACACTGAAGCTTTCTTT.

Ten or more counts support this clonotype. This chain uses TRBV5-1 with TRBJ2-7; D is ambiguous. The V end was cut by 1 base, the J end by 0 bases, with 8 bases between. The CDR3 totals 14 residues. CDR1 and CDR2 (germline): SGHRS, YFSETQ. For the CDR3, the DNA is TGCGCCAGCAGCTTGTATGTCAACTCCTACGAGCAGTACTTC. Translating gives CASSLYVNSYEQYF.

This clonotype came up a few times. The gene calls are TRBV6-1 and TRBJ2-7, with D tentatively TRBD2 (6 bases). V dropped 5 bases and J dropped 3 bases, with 14 bases sitting between them. There are 14 residues in the CDR3. Germline V gene data show CDR1 as MNHNS and CDR2 as SASEGT. The chain's CDR3 is CASSTPGLIYEQYF. CDR3 DNA sequence: TGTGCCAGCAGTACCCCCGGACTAATCTACGAGCAGTACTTC.

Only a few counts were recorded for this clonotype. The gene calls are TRBV7-3 and TRBJ2-1; TRBD2 agrees at 8 bases. V shed 4 bases, J shed 1 base, and the junction held 6 bases outside the gene matches. The CDR3 contains 16 residues. The germline V gene has CDR1 SGHTA and CDR2 FQGTGA. CDR3 DNA sequence: TGTGCCAGCAGCTCCTATTTAGCGGGATCCTACAATGAGCAGTTCTTC. Protein: CASSSYLAGSYNEQFF. The full variable domain, rest sourced from reference TRBV7-3 and TRBJ2-1, is GAGVSQTPSNKVTEKGKYVELRCDPISGHTALYWYRQSLGQGPEFLIYFQGTGAADDSGLPNDRFFAVRPEGSVSTLKIQRTERGDSAVYLCASSSYLAGSYNEQFFGPGTRLTVL.

This clonotype occurred many times. The genes are TRBV2 and TRBJ2-5; D is ambiguous. This CDR3 is built from 13 residues. Looked up from germline, CDR1 is SNHLY and CDR2 is FYNNEI. V lost 4 bases, J lost 3 bases, and 9 bases lay in between. The chain's CDR3 is CASSVEKEETQYF. CDR3 DNA sequence: TGTGCCAGCAGTGTTGAAAAAGAAGAGACCCAGTACTTC.

This clonotype was seen a handful of times. The rearrangement links TRBV6-9 to TRBJ1-5, with a tentative D call TRBD1 (6 bases). CDR1 MNHGY and CDR2 SVAAGI come from the germline V gene. The CDR3 loop spans 17 amino acids. Trimming shortened V by 2 bases and J by 3 bases, and 17 bases separated the two germline ends. The CDR3 DNA is TGTGCCAGCAGTTATGGTGGACAGAGAGGTACCAATCAGCCCCAGCATTTT. The encoded protein is CASSYGGQRGTNQPQHF.

The chain links TRBV6-5 to TRBJ2-2; D is unclear. V lost 1 base to trimming and J lost 1 base, with 4 bases between them. CDR1 MNHEY and CDR2 SVGAGI come from the germline V gene. The CDR3 is 14 amino acids. The CDR3 region is CASSYLENTGELFF. In DNA, the CDR3 is TGTGCCAGCAGTTACTTAGAGAACACCGGGGAGCTGTTTTTT.

This chain joins TRBV4-2 and TRBJ2-1; TRBD2 matches 10 bases. The CDR3 runs to 16 residues. With 1 base clipped from V and 7 bases from J, the junction kept 7 bases outside the gene matches. The germline V gene has CDR1 LGHNA and CDR2 YNFKEQ. The CDR3 DNA is TGTGCCAGCAGCCAAGGTCCAGCGGGAGGGTGGAATGAGCAGTTCTTC. As protein: CASSQGPAGGWNEQFF.

Of note for this clonotype: A much more abundant neighbour one base away suggests this may be a read error. The chain links TRBV24-1 to TRBJ2-7; the match to TRBD1 covers 10 bases. Unmatched junction bases numbered 14, after V lost 3 bases and J lost 7 bases. Germline loops: CDR1 KGHDR, CDR2 SFDVKD. The CDR3 is 17 amino acids. This CDR3 reads CATSDLRPDRGYNEQYF. The CDR3 DNA follows: TGTGCCACCAGTGATCTAAGACCGGACAGGGGGTACAATGAGCAGTACTTC.

Only a few counts were recorded for this clonotype. The CDR3 coding sequence is TGTGCCAGCAGCGTCCAACCGGGACCCTTGAACACTGAAGCTTTCTTT. This sequence encodes CASSVQPGPLNTEAFF. The chain carries TRBV9 and TRBJ1-1; D is perhaps TRBD1 (5 bases). The CDR3 totals 16 residues. Deletions cut 2 bases from V and 0 bases from J, with 14 bases between. The germline gives CDR1 SGDLS, CDR2 YYNGEE.

This clonotype was counted ten times or more. The genes are TRBV30 and TRBJ1-2; D is unresolved. Germline CDR1 is GTSNPN and CDR2 is SVGIG (reference sequence). Trimming left V 5 bases short and J 2 bases short, with 9 bases between. The CDR3 contains 12 residues. CDR3 DNA: TGTGCCTGGTCCGGGATCAACTATGGCTACACCTTC. It yields the protein CAWSGINYGYTF. The full variable domain, in which reference TRBV30 and TRBJ1-2 provide the parts outside the CDR3, is SQTIHQWPATLVQPVGSPLSLECTVEGTSNPNLYWYRQAAGRGLQLLFYSVGIGQISSEVPQNLSASRPQDRQFILSSKKLLLSDSGFYLCAWSGINYGYTFGSGTRLTVV.

This clonotype has a count of ten or more. This chain links TRBV27 with TRBJ2-1; 7 nucleotides match TRBD1. V gave up 3 bases and J gave up 4 bases; unmatched junction bases: 3. The germline CDR1 and CDR2 sequences are MNHEY and SMNVEV (reference sequence). CDR3 size: 14 residues. The DNA of the CDR3 is TGTGCCAGCAGTTTGGGACAGATATACAATGAGCAGTTCTTC. It translates to CASSLGQIYNEQFF.

The chain joins TRBV20-1 to TRBJ2-7; D possibly corresponds to TRBD2 (6 bases). The CDR3 has 14 residues. Trimming stripped 4 bases from V and 5 bases from J, with 18 bases between. Germline V gene data show CDR1 as DFQATT and CDR2 as SNEGSKA (reference sequence). The CDR3 region has the DNA TGCAGTGCTAATGCTGGAGGGCAGTCCCACGAGCAGTACTTC. Protein product: CSANAGGQSHEQYF.

There are a few counts of this clonotype. The V and J genes are TRBV20-1 and TRBJ2-3; TRBD1 matches at 8 bases. V was clipped by 7 bases and J by 5 bases; unmatched bases: 8. The V gene's germline CDR1 is DFQATT and CDR2 SNEGSKA (reference sequence). The CDR3 length is 13 residues. In nucleotides, the CDR3 is TGCAGTGGGGGACAGGAGCTGGGAGATACGCAGTATTTT. It encodes CSGGQELGDTQYF.

This clonotype was counted at least ten times. The V and J genes are TRBV30 and TRBJ2-7; D ambiguous. Trimming took off 2 bases at V and 0 bases at J, with 8 bases between the two ends. The CDR3 has 13 amino acids. Germline assignment: CDR1 GTSNPN and CDR2 SVGIG (reference sequence). The CDR3 reads CAWSRLSSYEQYF. Here the CDR3 DNA reads TGTGCCTGGAGTAGATTGAGCTCCTACGAGCAGTACTTC. The whole variable domain, remainder taken from reference TRBV30 and TRBJ2-7, is SQTIHQWPATLVQPVGSPLSLECTVEGTSNPNLYWYRQAAGRGLQLLFYSVGIGQISSEVPQNLSASRPQDRQFILSSKKLLLSDSGFYLCAWSRLSSYEQYFGPGTRLTVT.